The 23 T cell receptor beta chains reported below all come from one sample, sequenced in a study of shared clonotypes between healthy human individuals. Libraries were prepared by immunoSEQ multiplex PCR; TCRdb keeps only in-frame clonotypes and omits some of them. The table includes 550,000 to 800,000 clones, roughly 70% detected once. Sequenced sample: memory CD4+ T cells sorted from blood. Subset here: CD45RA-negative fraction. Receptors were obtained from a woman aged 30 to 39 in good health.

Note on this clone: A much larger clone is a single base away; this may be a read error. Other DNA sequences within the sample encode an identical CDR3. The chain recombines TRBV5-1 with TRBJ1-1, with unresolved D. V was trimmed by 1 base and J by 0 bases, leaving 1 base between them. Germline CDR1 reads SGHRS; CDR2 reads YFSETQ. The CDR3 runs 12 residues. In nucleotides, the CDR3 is TGCGCCAGCAGCTTGTTGAACACTGAAGCTTTCTTT. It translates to CASSLLNTEAFF.

This CDR3 is CASSRFREGRVQFF. The CDR3 coding sequence is TGTGCCAGCTCACGCTTTCGGGAGGGCCGGGTGCAGTTCTTC. The gene calls are TRBV28 and TRBJ2-1, with 8 bases identical to TRBD2. This CDR3 has 14 residues. Germline V gives CDR1 MDHEN, CDR2 SYDVKM. Unmatched junction bases numbered 15, after V lost 8 bases and J lost 12 bases.

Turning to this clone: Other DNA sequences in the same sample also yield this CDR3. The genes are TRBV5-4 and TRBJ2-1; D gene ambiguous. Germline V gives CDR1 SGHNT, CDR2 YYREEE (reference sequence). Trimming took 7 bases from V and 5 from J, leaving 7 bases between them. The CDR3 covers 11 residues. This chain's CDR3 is CASRIHNEQFF. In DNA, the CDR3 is TGTGCCAGCCGTATCCACAATGAGCAGTTCTTC.

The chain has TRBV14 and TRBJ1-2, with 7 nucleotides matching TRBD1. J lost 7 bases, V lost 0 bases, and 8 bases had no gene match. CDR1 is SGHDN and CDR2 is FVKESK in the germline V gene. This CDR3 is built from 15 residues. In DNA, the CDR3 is TGTGCCAGCAGCCAAGAGACAGGGAGAATGGGTGGCTACACCTTC. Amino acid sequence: CASSQETGRMGGYTF. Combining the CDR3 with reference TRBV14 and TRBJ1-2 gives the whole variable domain EAGVTQFPSHSVIEKGQTVTLRCDPISGHDNLYWYRRVMGKEIKFLLHFVKESKQDESGMPNNRFLAERTGGTYSTLKVQPAELEDSGVYFCASSQETGRMGGYTFGSGTRLTVV.

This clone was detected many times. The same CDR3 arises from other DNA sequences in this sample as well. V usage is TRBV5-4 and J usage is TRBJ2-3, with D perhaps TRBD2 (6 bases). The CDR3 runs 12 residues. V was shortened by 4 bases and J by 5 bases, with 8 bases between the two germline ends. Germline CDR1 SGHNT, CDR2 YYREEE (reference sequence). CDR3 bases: TGTGCCAGCAGCGTCGGGGGAGATACGCAGTATTTT. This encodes CASSVGGDTQYF.

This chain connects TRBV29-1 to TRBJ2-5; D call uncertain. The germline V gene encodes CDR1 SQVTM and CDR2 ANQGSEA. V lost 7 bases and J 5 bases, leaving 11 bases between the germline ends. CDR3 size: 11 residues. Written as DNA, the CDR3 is TGCAGCGCCCAAGCCAGCGAGACCCAGTACTTC. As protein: CSAQASETQYF.

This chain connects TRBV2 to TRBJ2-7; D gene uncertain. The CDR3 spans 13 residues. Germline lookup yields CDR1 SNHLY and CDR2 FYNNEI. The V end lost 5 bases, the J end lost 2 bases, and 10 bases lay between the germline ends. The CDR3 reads CASSNTLPYEQYF. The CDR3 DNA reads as TGTGCCAGCAGTAATACTCTACCCTACGAGCAGTACTTC.

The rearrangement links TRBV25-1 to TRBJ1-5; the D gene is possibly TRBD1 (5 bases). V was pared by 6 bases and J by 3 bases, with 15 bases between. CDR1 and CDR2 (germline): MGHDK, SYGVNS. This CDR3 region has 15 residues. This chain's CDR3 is CASSNTEGNNQPQHF. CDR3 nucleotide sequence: TGTGCCAGCAGCAACACGGAGGGGAACAATCAGCCCCAGCATTTT.

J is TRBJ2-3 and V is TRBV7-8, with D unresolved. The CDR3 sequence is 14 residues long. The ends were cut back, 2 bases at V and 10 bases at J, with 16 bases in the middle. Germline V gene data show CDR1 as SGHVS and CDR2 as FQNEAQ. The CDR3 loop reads CASSLRVRPDAQYF. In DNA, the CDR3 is TGTGCCAGCAGCTTAAGGGTCCGCCCCGACGCGCAGTATTTT.

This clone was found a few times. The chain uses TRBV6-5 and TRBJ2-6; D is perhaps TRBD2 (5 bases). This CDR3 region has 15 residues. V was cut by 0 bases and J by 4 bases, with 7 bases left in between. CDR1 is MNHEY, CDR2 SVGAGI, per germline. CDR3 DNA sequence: TGTGCCAGCAGTTACTCCGGGGTCGGGGCCAACGTCCTGACTTTC. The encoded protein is CASSYSGVGANVLTF.

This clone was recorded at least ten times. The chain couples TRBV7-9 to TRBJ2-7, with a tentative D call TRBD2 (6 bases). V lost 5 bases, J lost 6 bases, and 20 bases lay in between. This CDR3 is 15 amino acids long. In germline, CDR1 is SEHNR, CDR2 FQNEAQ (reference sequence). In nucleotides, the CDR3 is TGTGCCAGCAGCCCCGTGACAAGCCTAGCGCGCGAGCAGTACTTC. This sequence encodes CASSPVTSLAREQYF. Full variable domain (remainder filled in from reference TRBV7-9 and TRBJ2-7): DTGVSQNPRHKITKRGQNVTFRCDPISEHNRLYWYRQTLGQGPEFLTYFQNEAQLEKSRLLSDRFSAERPKGSFSTLEIQRTEQGDSAMYLCASSPVTSLAREQYFGPGTRLTVT.

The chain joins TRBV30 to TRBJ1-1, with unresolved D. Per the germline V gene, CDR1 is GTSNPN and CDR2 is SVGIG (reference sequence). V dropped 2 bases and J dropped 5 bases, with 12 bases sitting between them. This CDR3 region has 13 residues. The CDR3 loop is CAWSRRLMTEAFF. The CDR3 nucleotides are TGTGCCTGGAGTAGGAGGCTTATGACTGAAGCTTTCTTT.

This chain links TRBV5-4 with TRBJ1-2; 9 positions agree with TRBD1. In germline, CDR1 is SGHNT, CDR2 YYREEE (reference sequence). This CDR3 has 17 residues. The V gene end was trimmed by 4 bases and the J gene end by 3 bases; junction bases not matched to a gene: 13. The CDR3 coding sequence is TGTGCCAGCAGCCCGAGGGACAGGGACGTCAGCTACTATGGCTACACCTTC. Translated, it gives CASSPRDRDVSYYGYTF. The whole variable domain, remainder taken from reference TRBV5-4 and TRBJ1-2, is ETGVTQSPTHLIKTRGQQVTLRCSSQSGHNTVSWYQQALGQGPQFIFQYYREEENGRGNFPPRFSGLQFPNYSSELNVNALELDDSALYLCASSPRDRDVSYYGYTFGSGTRLTVV.

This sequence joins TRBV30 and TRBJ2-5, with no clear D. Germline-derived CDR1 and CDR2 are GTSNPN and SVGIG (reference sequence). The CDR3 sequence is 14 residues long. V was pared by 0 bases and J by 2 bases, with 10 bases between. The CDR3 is CAWSVAHKQETQYF. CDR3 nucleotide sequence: TGTGCCTGGAGTGTAGCCCACAAACAAGAGACCCAGTACTTC.

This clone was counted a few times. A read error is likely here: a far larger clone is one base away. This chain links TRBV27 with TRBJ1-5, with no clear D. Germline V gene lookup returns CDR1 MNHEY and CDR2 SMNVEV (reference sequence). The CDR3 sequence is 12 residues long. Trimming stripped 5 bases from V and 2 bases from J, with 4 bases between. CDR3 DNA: TGTGCCAGCAGTGGAGGCAATCAGCCCCAGCATTTT. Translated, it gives CASSGGNQPQHF.

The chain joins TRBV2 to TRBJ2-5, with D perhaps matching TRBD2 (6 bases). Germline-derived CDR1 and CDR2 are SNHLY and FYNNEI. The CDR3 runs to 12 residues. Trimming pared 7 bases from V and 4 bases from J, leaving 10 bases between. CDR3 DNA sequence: TGTGCCAGCACCTCGGGACTAGAGACCCAGTACTTC. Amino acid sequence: CASTSGLETQYF.

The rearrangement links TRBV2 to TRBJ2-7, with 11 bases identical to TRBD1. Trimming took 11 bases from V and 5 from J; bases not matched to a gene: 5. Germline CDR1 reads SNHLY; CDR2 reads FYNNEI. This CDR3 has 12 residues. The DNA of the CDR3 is TGTGCCGGGGGGACAGGGGGACACGAGCAGTACTTC. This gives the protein CAGGTGGHEQYF. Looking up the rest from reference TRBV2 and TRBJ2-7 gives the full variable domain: EPEVTQTPSHQVTQMGQEVILRCVPISNHLYFYWYRQILGQKVEFLVSFYNNEISEKSEIFDDQFSVERPDGSNFTLKIRSTKLEDSAMYFCAGGTGGHEQYFGPGTRLTVT.

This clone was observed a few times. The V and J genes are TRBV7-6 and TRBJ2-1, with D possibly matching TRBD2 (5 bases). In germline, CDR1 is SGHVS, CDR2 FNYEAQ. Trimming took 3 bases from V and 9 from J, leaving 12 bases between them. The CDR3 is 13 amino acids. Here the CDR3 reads CASSLTRRGEQFF. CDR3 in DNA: TGTGCCAGCAGCTTGACACGACGGGGTGAGCAGTTCTTC.

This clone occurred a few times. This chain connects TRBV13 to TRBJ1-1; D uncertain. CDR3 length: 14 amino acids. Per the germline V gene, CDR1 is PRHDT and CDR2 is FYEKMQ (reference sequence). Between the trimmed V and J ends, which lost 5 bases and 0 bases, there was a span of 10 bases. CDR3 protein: CASSRQAVNTEAFF. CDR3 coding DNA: TGTGCCAGCAGCCGTCAGGCCGTGAACACTGAAGCTTTCTTT.

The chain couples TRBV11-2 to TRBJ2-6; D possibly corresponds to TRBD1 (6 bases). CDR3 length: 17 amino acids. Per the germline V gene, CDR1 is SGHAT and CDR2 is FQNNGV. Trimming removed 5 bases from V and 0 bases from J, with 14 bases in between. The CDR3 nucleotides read TGTGCCAGCAGCGCAGTTGGACAGATCTCTGGGGCCAACGTCCTGACTTTC. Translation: CASSAVGQISGANVLTF.

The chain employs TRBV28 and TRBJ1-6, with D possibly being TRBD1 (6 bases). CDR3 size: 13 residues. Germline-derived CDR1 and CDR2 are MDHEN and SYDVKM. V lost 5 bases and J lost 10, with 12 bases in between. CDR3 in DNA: TGTGCCAGCAGTGCTACAGGGAGGTCACCCCTCCACTTT. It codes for CASSATGRSPLHF.

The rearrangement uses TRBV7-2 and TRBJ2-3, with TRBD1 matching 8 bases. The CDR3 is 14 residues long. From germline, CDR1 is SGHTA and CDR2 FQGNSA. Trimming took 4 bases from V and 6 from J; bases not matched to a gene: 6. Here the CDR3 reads CASSSDRVQDTQYF. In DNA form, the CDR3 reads TGTGCCAGCAGCTCGGACAGGGTTCAGGATACGCAGTATTTT.

The CDR3 nucleotides are TGTGCCAGCAGTACCTCGGGGGAGACCCAGTACTTC. Translating it yields CASSTSGETQYF. The gene calls are TRBV7-2 and TRBJ2-5; D perhaps matches TRBD2 (5 bases). The length of the CDR3 is 12 residues. V gave up 6 bases and J gave up 5 bases, with 10 bases separating them. Germline V gives CDR1 SGHTA, CDR2 FQGNSA.